One and the same sample provided the 26 T cell receptor beta chains below, sequenced in a study of technical replicates of blood from a handful of donors. The method was immunoSEQ multiplex PCR; TCRdb's version includes in-frame clones alone and lacks a portion of them. There are tens of thousands of clones in the sample; 95% to 98% occur only once, and approximately 0.14% lies in the top ten. Sequenced material: T cells isolated from PBMCs. The receptor source for this set is a human donor in good health.

The V call is TRBV28, the J call TRBJ2-7; maybe TRBD2 (6 bases). CDR3 size: 12 residues. CDR1 MDHEN and CDR2 SYDVKM come from the germline V gene. V lost 6 bases and J lost 5, with 11 bases in between. The CDR3 loop reads CASRLEGHEQYF. In DNA form, the CDR3 reads TGTGCCAGCAGATTGGAGGGGCACGAGCAGTACTTC.

On this clone itself: An end of the junction differs from the germline gene, which may be a read error. V is TRBV28 and J is TRBJ2-5; TRBD2 matches 12 bases. The CDR3 spans 12 residues. Germline CDR1 MDHEN, CDR2 SYDVKM. The CDR3 DNA is TGTGCCAGCAGTTTATGGGGACTAGCGGGCGACTTC. It encodes CASSLWGLAGDF.

The V call is TRBV10-1, the J call TRBJ2-2; the match to TRBD2 covers 12 bases. Germline trimming cut 3 bases from V and 3 bases from J; bases unmatched to any gene: 11. CDR1 WNHNN and CDR2 SYGVQD come from the germline V gene (reference sequence). This CDR3 spans 19 amino acids. As DNA, the CDR3 is TGCGCCAGCAGTGACGAAGCCGGGACTAGCGGGTCCTACACCGGGGAGCTGTTTTTT. It translates to CASSDEAGTSGSYTGELFF.

This chain connects TRBV4-1 to TRBJ2-3, with D possibly TRBD2 on 5 matching bases. Germline CDR1 MGHRA, CDR2 YSYEKL. Trimming removed 4 bases at V and 3 bases at J, with 17 bases between. This CDR3 has 16 residues. The CDR3 loop is CASSLLLDLATDTQYF. Written as DNA, the CDR3 is TGCGCCAGCAGCCTGCTACTAGACCTGGCTACAGATACGCAGTATTTT.

The rearrangement joins TRBV5-5 to TRBJ1-1; D is undetermined. The CDR3 totals 15 residues. Trimming took 3 bases from V and 1 from J, leaving 13 bases between them. CDR1 is SGHKS and CDR2 is YYEKEE in the germline V gene (reference sequence). CDR3 sequence: CASSSLTRQNTEAFF. In DNA, the CDR3 is TGTGCCAGCAGCTCCCTGACTAGACAGAACACTGAAGCTTTCTTT. The full variable domain, completed using reference TRBV5-5 and TRBJ1-1, is DAGVTQSPTHLIKTRGQQVTLRCSPISGHKSVSWYQQVLGQGPQFIFQYYEKEERGRGNFPDRFSARQFPNYSSELNVNALLLGDSALYLCASSSLTRQNTEAFFGQGTRLTVV.

The chain is built from TRBV7-6 and TRBJ2-3; D remains ambiguous. V gave up 2 bases and J gave up 4 bases, with 16 bases separating them. Germline assignment: CDR1 SGHVS and CDR2 FNYEAQ. The CDR3 loop spans 16 amino acids. CDR3 in amino acids: CASSLPRLGAADTQYF. In nucleotides, the CDR3 is TGTGCCAGCAGCTTACCTCGGCTTGGCGCGGCAGATACGCAGTATTTT.

The chain links TRBV11-2 to TRBJ2-1; TRBD2 aligns across 12 bases. Germline CDR1 is SGHAT and CDR2 is FQNNGV. There are 15 residues in the CDR3. Losses at the gene ends were 4 bases for V and 4 bases for J; bases not matched to a gene: 2. As DNA, the CDR3 is TGTGCCAGCAGCTCCGGACTAGCGGGATACAATGAGCAGTTCTTC. This codes for CASSSGLAGYNEQFF.

J is TRBJ2-1 and V is TRBV18; no reliable D call. Germline assignment: CDR1 KGHSH and CDR2 LQKENI. The CDR3 has 20 residues. Trimming pared 1 base from V and 5 bases from J, leaving 27 bases between. The CDR3 region is CASSPRHPQEISPFHNEQFF. The DNA for the CDR3 is TGTGCCAGCTCACCACGTCACCCTCAAGAGATTAGCCCTTTCCACAATGAGCAGTTCTTC.

This rearrangement joins TRBV5-1 to TRBJ1-1; D possibly corresponds to TRBD1 (6 bases). This CDR3 has 15 amino acids. The V gene's germline CDR1 is SGHRS and CDR2 YFSETQ. V gave up 1 base and J gave up 3 bases, with 13 bases separating them. This CDR3 is CASSLIGGFDTEAFF. The DNA for the CDR3 is TGCGCCAGCAGCTTGATTGGGGGCTTTGACACTGAAGCTTTCTTT.

V and J are TRBV6-4 and TRBJ2-1, with 7 positions matching TRBD2. This CDR3 contains 15 residues. CDR1 MRHNA and CDR2 SNTAGT come from the germline V gene. J lost 3 bases, V lost 5 bases, and 7 bases had no gene match. CDR3 region: CASSTRSGDYNEQFF. The CDR3 bases are TGTGCCAGCAGTACCCGCAGCGGGGACTACAATGAGCAGTTCTTC.

This chain uses TRBV21-1 with TRBJ1-4; the D call of TRBD1 is as the table states it, not checked on the DNA. TRBV21-1 is designated a pseudogene. CDR3 size: 16 residues. The CDR3 region is CASSARDRAPEEKLFF. For the CDR3, the DNA is TGTGCCAGCAGCGCCAGGGACAGGGCCCCGGAGGAAAAACTGTTTTTT.

The chain carries TRBV11-2 and TRBJ1-2; D is uncertain. The CDR3 loop spans 14 amino acids. Trimming left V 5 bases short and J 8 bases short, with 18 bases between. CDR1 SGHAT and CDR2 FQNNGV come from the germline V gene. CDR3 sequence: CASSALLRREGYTF. The CDR3 DNA sequence: TGTGCCAGCAGCGCCCTACTTAGGAGGGAGGGCTACACCTTC.

This sequence joins TRBV6-5 and TRBJ1-1; 7 bases fit TRBD1. There are 14 residues in the CDR3. J was trimmed by 0 bases and V by 6 bases; bases with no gene match: 4. Looked up from germline, CDR1 is MNHEY and CDR2 is SVGAGI. Here the CDR3 DNA reads TGTGCCAGCAGCTACGGGACAGTGAACACTGAAGCTTTCTTT. This gives the protein CASSYGTVNTEAFF.

The V call is TRBV4-1, the J call TRBJ1-4, with 10 bases identical to TRBD1. V lost 4 bases, J lost 8 bases, and 4 bases stayed unmatched. Germline lookup yields CDR1 MGHRA and CDR2 YSYEKL. The length of the CDR3 is 14 residues. The CDR3 spells CASSPGTGVEKLFF. Written as DNA, the CDR3 is TGCGCCAGCAGCCCCGGGACAGGGGTCGAAAAACTGTTTTTT.

This clone showed up just once. In DNA form, the CDR3 reads TGCGCCAGCAGCCCGGGACTAGCGGGAATAAACACCGGGGAGCTGTTTTTT. Protein product: CASSPGLAGINTGELFF. The rearrangement uses TRBV4-1 and TRBJ2-2; 13 nucleotides match TRBD2. There are 17 residues in the CDR3. Germline V gene data show CDR1 as MGHRA and CDR2 as YSYEKL. With V trimmed by 4 bases and J by 2 bases, 4 bases remained unmatched.

The chain combines TRBV6-1 with TRBJ2-3; 7 nucleotides agree with TRBD2. Germline CDR1 and CDR2: MNHNS and SASEGT. Trimming at V came to 0 bases and at J to 2 bases, leaving 8 bases not matched to a gene. The CDR3 loop spans 17 amino acids. CDR3 sequence: CASSEAVASGYTDTQYF. The CDR3 coding sequence is TGTGCCAGCAGTGAAGCGGTTGCTAGCGGTTACACAGATACGCAGTATTTT.

The chain employs TRBV6-1 and TRBJ1-2; no firm D call. The CDR3 covers 13 residues. CDR1 and CDR2 from the germline V gene are MNHNS and SASEGT. V shed 4 bases and J shed 4 bases, with 10 bases lying between them. The CDR3 DNA sequence: TGTGCCAGCAGTGCACCAGGCTTCTATGGCTACACCTTC. Translation: CASSAPGFYGYTF.

The genes are TRBV28 and TRBJ1-2; D gene uncertain. The CDR3 totals 14 residues. The V and J ends lost 4 bases and 4 bases respectively, with 13 bases between them. CDR1 and CDR2 from the germline V gene are MDHEN and SYDVKM. CDR3 loop: CASSSGLNLYGYTF. In DNA form, the CDR3 reads TGTGCCAGCAGTTCTGGACTGAATCTCTATGGCTACACCTTC.

The gene calls are TRBV28 and TRBJ1-5; TRBD1 agrees at 9 bases. Trimming took 6 bases from V and 2 from J; bases not matched to a gene: 11. Germline V gives CDR1 MDHEN, CDR2 SYDVKM. The CDR3 is 17 residues long. The CDR3 DNA reads as TGTGCCAGCAGCACCCCCTTGACAGGGGGAGGCAATCAGCCCCAGCATTTT. Its protein is CASSTPLTGGGNQPQHF.

The rearrangement uses TRBV10-2 and TRBJ2-7; 8 nucleotides line up with TRBD1. J was trimmed by 0 bases and V by 5 bases; bases with no gene match: 6. The germline gives CDR1 WSHSY, CDR2 SAAADI. There are 15 residues in the CDR3. CDR3 DNA: TGCGCCAGCAGTCCTCGACAGGGGAGCTCCTACGAGCAGTACTTC. It specifies CASSPRQGSSYEQYF.

The chain recombines TRBV18 with TRBJ1-1, with 8 nucleotides matching TRBD1. The CDR3 length is 14 residues. J gave up 4 bases and V 5 bases, and 6 bases lay outside the gene matches. From germline, CDR1 is KGHSH and CDR2 LQKENI. Written as DNA, the CDR3 is TGTGCCAGCTCATCCCAGGGGGCTGGCACTGAAGCTTTCTTT. Encoded protein: CASSSQGAGTEAFF.

The chain is built from TRBV6-5 and TRBJ2-7; D perhaps matches TRBD1 (5 bases). The length of the CDR3 is 14 residues. Trimming took 0 bases from V and 6 from J, leaving 12 bases between them. The V gene's germline CDR1 is MNHEY and CDR2 SVGAGI. The CDR3 sequence is CASSYSTRVGEQYF. CDR3 DNA: TGTGCCAGCAGTTACTCGACCAGGGTTGGCGAGCAGTACTTC.

The rearrangement joins TRBV19 to TRBJ1-1, with unresolved D. CDR1 and CDR2 from the germline V gene are LNHDA and SQIVND (reference sequence). Trimming cost V 8 bases and J 2 bases, with 21 bases left between them. CDR3 length: 16 residues. The CDR3 DNA reads TGTGCCAGTTCACTGGACCCACTACGGGGAAACACTGAAGCTTTCTTT. This translates into CASSLDPLRGNTEAFF. The full variable domain, with the rest looked up from reference TRBV19 and TRBJ1-1, is DGGITQSPKYLFRKEGQNVTLSCEQNLNHDAMYWYRQDPGQGLRLIYYSQIVNDFQKGDIAEGYSVSREKKESFPLTVTSAQKNPTAFYLCASSLDPLRGNTEAFFGQGTRLTVV.

The chain carries TRBV7-9 and TRBJ2-1, with 8 positions matching TRBD2. Germline V CDR1 and CDR2: SEHNR, FQNEAQ (reference sequence). This CDR3 is 16 amino acids long. V lost 4 bases to trimming and J lost 6 bases; unmatched junction nucleotides: 11. CDR3 sequence reads: CASSSVAGRPFNEQFF. For the CDR3, the DNA is TGTGCCAGCAGCTCCGTAGCGGGACGGCCCTTCAATGAGCAGTTCTTC.

The J gene is TRBJ2-5, the V gene TRBV4-1; D perhaps matches TRBD1 (5 bases). From germline, CDR1 is MGHRA and CDR2 YSYEKL. This CDR3 contains 15 residues. Deletions cut 5 bases from V and 1 base from J, with 14 bases between. CDR3 sequence reads: CASSKTGQGQETQYF. The CDR3 bases are TGCGCCAGCAGCAAAACAGGCCAGGGCCAAGAGACCCAGTACTTC.

The rearrangement joins TRBV6-4 to TRBJ1-2, with D uncertain. The CDR3 sequence is 15 residues long. Germline assignment: CDR1 MRHNA and CDR2 SNTAGT. The germline V and J ends were trimmed by 0 bases and 4 bases, with 12 bases remaining between them. The CDR3 is CASSDSSQAIYGYTF. CDR3 sequence (DNA): TGTGCCAGCAGTGACTCCTCCCAAGCCATCTATGGCTACACCTTC.